This T cell receptor (beta chain) was sequenced for a study of T cells expressing NK-cell markers. Study-wide results and limits: Expanded NKG2C+ T cell clones had unclear HCMV specificity.

One entry per CDR3 protein, without DNA, is what TCRdb gives after re-calling the 5' RACE reads. Here the sample table reports some 440,000 distinct CDR3 sequences. On this clonotype: The antigen is unknown.

The V gene's germline CDR1 is SGHRS and CDR2 YFSETQ. This CDR3 contains 16 residues. The gene calls are TRBV5-1 and TRBJ2-1; TCRdb designates TRBD1, a call that cannot be tested without DNA. The receptor's source is a woman aged 45 to 65 in good health. Sequences were obtained from blood T cells: a sorted CD56 or NKG2C T cell subset, CD4+ or CD8+ T cells, or bulk PBMC T cells (not recorded which). CDR3 sequence: CASSLHQGASAREQFF. Supplemented by reference TRBV5-1 and TRBJ2-1, the full variable domain reads KAGVTQTPRYLIKTRGQQVTLSCSPISGHRSVSWYQQTPGQGLQFLFEYFSETQRNKGNFPGRFSGRQFSNSRSEMNVSTLELGDSALYLCASSLHQGASAREQFFGPGTRLTVL.